Detailed here is one TCR beta chain. The data were obtained in a study of blood T cells in healthy people across ages. With a J-beta primer mix and a sample-barcoded 5' primer, a second PCR ran about 7 to 12 cycles. TCRdb re-called the 5' RACE reads through MiXCR, storing one row per CDR3 protein. The sample records about 570,000 distinct CDR3 sequences, 25% to 30% being singletons. The V gene's germline CDR1 is SGHRS and CDR2 YFSETQ. The CDR3 is 16 amino acids. This rearrangement joins TRBV5-1 to TRBJ2-7, with 9 positions matching TRBD2. The DNA matches TRBJ2-1 better at its end, which makes the J call doubtful. Material: blood. The receptor was derived from a woman in her 70s in good health. CDR3: CASSPRGSGGNDEQFF. CDR3 nucleotide sequence: TGCGCCAGCAGCCCCAGAGGTAGCGGGGGAAACGATGAGCAGTTCTTC.